Described below is a single T cell receptor (beta chain) sequence and its context. Its matching antigen is unknown. Library preparation followed earlier protocols using designated TCR primers. TCRdb passed the PCR reads through MiXCR, listing each CDR3 protein once. Of over 600,000 distinct CDR3 sequences listed, 20% are singletons. Trimming took off 4 bases at V and 0 bases at J, with 10 bases between the two ends. The CDR3 sequence is 13 residues long. CDR1 SQVTM and CDR2 ANQGSEA come from the germline V gene. This sample is part of a study of molecular identifiers for immune sequencing clone quantification. General study points: Researchers reportedly could pick up spiked Jurkat TCR RNA from one cell mixed into some 1 million naive cells. Because of identical TCR molecules sharing a barcode, sizes of highly expanded clones could be underestimated.

Naive CD8 T cell sorting was performed on the CD8+CD4-CCR7+CD45RA+ phenotype. The sequence was obtained from a human donor in good health. Some libraries in this study had Jurkat cell RNA spiked in. This chain joins TRBV29-1 and TRBJ2-7; D is unclear. Sequencing used naive CD8+ T cells from blood, with Jurkat cell RNA spiked in. Indicated subset: FACS-sorted CD8+CD4-CCR7+CD45RA+ naive T cells. The CDR3 region is CSVGTVSSYEQYF. The DNA for the CDR3 is TGCAGCGTTGGGACGGTAAGCTCCTACGAGCAGTACTTC.